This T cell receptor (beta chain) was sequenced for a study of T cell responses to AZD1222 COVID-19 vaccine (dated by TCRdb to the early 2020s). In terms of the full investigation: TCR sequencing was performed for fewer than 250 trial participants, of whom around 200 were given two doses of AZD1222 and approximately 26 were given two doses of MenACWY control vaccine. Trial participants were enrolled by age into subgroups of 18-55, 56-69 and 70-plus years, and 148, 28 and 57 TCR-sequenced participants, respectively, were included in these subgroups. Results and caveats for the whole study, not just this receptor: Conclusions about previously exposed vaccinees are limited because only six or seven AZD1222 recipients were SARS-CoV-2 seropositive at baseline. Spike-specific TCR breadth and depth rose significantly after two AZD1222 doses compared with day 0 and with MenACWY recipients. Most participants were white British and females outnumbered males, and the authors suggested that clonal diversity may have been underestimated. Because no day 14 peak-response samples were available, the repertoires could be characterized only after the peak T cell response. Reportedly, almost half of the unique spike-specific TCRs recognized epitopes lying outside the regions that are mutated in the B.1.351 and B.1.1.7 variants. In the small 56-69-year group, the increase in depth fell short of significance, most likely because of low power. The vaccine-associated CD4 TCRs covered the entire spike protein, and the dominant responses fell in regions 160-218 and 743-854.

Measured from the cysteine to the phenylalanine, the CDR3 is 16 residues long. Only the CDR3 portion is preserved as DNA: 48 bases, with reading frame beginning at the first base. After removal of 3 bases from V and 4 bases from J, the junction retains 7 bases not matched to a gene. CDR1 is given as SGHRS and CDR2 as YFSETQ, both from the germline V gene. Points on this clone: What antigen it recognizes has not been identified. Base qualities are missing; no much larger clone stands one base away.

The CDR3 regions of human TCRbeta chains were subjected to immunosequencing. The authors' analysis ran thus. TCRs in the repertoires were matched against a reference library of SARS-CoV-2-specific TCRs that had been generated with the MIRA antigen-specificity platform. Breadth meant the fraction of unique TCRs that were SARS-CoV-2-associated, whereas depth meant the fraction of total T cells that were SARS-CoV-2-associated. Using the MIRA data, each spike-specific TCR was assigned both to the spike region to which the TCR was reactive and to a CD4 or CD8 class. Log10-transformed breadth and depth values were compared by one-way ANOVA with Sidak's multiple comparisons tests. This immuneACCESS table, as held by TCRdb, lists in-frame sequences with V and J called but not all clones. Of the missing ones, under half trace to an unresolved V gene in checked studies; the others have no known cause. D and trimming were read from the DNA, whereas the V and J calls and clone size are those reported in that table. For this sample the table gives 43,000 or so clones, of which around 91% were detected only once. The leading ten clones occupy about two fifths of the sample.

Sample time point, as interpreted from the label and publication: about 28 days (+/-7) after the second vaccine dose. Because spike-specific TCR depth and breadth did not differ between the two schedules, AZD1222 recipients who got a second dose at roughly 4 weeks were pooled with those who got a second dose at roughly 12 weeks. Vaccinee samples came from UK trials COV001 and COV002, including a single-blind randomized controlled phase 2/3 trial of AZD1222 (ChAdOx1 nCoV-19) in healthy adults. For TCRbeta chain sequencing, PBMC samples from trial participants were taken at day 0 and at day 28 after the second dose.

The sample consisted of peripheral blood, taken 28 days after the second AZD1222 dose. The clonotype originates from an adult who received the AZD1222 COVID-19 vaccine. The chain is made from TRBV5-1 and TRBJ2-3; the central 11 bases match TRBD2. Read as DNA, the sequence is TGCGCCAGCAGCTACCTAGCGGGGGGTGGTTCAGATACGCAGTATTTT. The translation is CASSYLAGGGSDTQYF.